These 20 T cell receptor beta chains were sequenced from one sample in a study of blood T cell repertoires in COVID-19. Generated by immunoSEQ multiplex PCR, the TCRdb table keeps only in-frame clones and is missing some. The table shows hundreds of thousands of clones, with about four fifths occurring only once. The sample comprised peripheral blood. Source of these receptors: a woman in her fifties or sixties with acute or convalescent COVID-19.

This chain connects TRBV5-6 to TRBJ2-2; TRBD2 might be the D (6 bases). This CDR3 region has 16 residues. V lost 0 bases, J lost 4 bases, and 13 bases lay in between. Germline CDR1 reads SGHDT; CDR2 reads YYEEEE. CDR3 amino acids: CASSLAWRDGTGELFF. The CDR3 nucleotides are TGTGCCAGCAGCTTGGCCTGGAGGGACGGCACCGGGGAGCTGTTTTTT.

The rearrangement joins TRBV30 to TRBJ2-3, with a tentative D call TRBD2 (6 bases). The V gene lost 2 bases and the J gene lost 2 bases, with 8 bases spanning the gap. From germline, CDR1 is GTSNPN and CDR2 SVGIG (reference sequence). The CDR3 consists of 13 residues. For the CDR3, the DNA is TGTGCCTGGAGTCGGGAGCCCACAGATACGCAGTATTTT. The encoded protein is CAWSREPTDTQYF.

The V and J genes are TRBV13 and TRBJ2-1; 12 nucleotides line up with TRBD2. The CDR3 consists of 18 residues. J was trimmed by 9 bases and V by 4 bases; bases with no gene match: 16. The germline CDR1 and CDR2 sequences are PRHDT and FYEKMQ (reference sequence). The DNA for the CDR3 is TGTGCCAGCAGCTACCCGCCCGGACTAGCGGGACGAGGAGGTGAGCAGTTCTTC. Translated, it gives CASSYPPGLAGRGGEQFF.

V is TRBV5-5 and J is TRBJ2-7; D remains unclear. Germline CDR1 and CDR2: SGHKS and YYEKEE (reference sequence). Trimming cost V 5 bases and J 4 bases, with 7 bases left between them. The CDR3 totals 11 residues. This chain's CDR3 is CASRNGYEQYF. As DNA, the CDR3 is TGTGCCAGCAGAAACGGGTACGAGCAGTACTTC.

V and J are TRBV12-3 or TRBV12-4 and TRBJ1-2; TRBD1 agrees at 7 bases. The CDR3 sequence is 13 residues long. Losses at the gene ends were 3 bases for V and 8 bases for J; bases not matched to a gene: 6. CDR3 protein: CASSFGGGPGYTF. CDR3 nucleotide sequence: TGTGCCAGCAGTTTTGGAGGGGGCCCGGGCTACACCTTC.

The DNA for the CDR3 is TGTGCCAGCAGCGTAGGTCTGAGGGAGGGTGGAATAAGCACAGATACGCAGTATTTT. Protein sequence: CASSVGLREGGISTDTQYF. The chain employs TRBV9 and TRBJ2-3, with TRBD2 matching 7 bases. J lost 0 bases, V lost 0 bases, and 13 bases had no gene match. The CDR3 length is 19 residues. The germline V gene has CDR1 SGDLS and CDR2 YYNGEE.

This clone has only a few counts. The sample has other DNA sequences that encode this CDR3 too. V and J are TRBV3-1 (or the pseudogene TRBV3-2) and TRBJ1-5; D remains unclear. Germline V CDR1 and CDR2: LGHDT, YNNKEL (reference sequence). This CDR3 spans 13 amino acids. The V end was cut by 0 bases, the J end by 5 bases, with 5 bases between. This CDR3 is CASSQDRDQPQHF. CDR3 DNA: TGTGCCAGCAGCCAAGATCGAGATCAGCCCCAGCATTTT.

The chain couples TRBV27 to TRBJ2-1, with 10 bases fitting TRBD2. Looked up from germline, CDR1 is MNHEY and CDR2 is SMNVEV (reference sequence). J lost 3 bases, V lost 2 bases, and 7 bases had no gene match. The CDR3 consists of 17 residues. The CDR3 DNA sequence: TGTGCCAGCAGTTTAGACGGGGGACTAGCGAACTACAATGAGCAGTTCTTC. This sequence encodes CASSLDGGLANYNEQFF.

The CDR3 loop is CASSPEQGAVKPQHF. The DNA of the CDR3 is TGTGCCAGCAGTCCTGAACAGGGGGCTGTGAAGCCCCAGCATTTT. The rearrangement joins TRBV2 to TRBJ1-5; the match to TRBD1 covers 9 bases. This CDR3 is 15 amino acids long. Germline CDR1 is SNHLY and CDR2 is FYNNEI. V lost 5 bases to trimming and J lost 8 bases; unmatched junction nucleotides: 10.

This chain's CDR3 is CASSPTRLGSDTQYF. In DNA form, the CDR3 reads TGCGCCAGCAGCCCTACCCGACTAGGTTCAGATACGCAGTATTTT. V and J are TRBV5-1 and TRBJ2-3; D may be TRBD2 (6 bases). Trimming removed 4 bases at V and 4 bases at J, with 16 bases between. The germline V gene encodes CDR1 SGHRS and CDR2 YFSETQ. There are 15 residues in the CDR3.

The chain has TRBV30 and TRBJ1-5; D is undetermined. Trimming left V 1 base short and J 4 bases short, with 8 bases between. The CDR3 runs 13 residues. CDR1 is GTSNPN, CDR2 SVGIG, per germline (reference sequence). The CDR3 DNA sequence: TGTGCCTGGAGTGAATCGGTAAATCAGCCCCAGCATTTT. Its translation: CAWSESVNQPQHF.

The rearrangement uses TRBV18 and TRBJ2-3, with 8 bases fitting TRBD2. The CDR3 has 16 amino acids. Trimming took 2 bases from V and 0 from J; bases not matched to a gene: 4. Per the germline V gene, CDR1 is KGHSH and CDR2 is LQKENI. CDR3 residues: CASSPGSGSSTDTQYF. CDR3 coding DNA: TGTGCCAGCTCACCAGGGAGCGGGAGCAGCACAGATACGCAGTATTTT.

The CDR3, as DNA: TGTGCCAGCAGCCGGGACAGGGCGAACACCGGGGAGCTGTTTTTT. It yields the protein CASSRDRANTGELFF. V gene TRBV11-3 combines with J gene TRBJ2-2, with 9 bases aligning to TRBD1. CDR3 length equals 15 residues. With 5 bases clipped from V and 0 bases from J, the junction kept 1 base outside the gene matches. Germline values: CDR1 SGHNT, CDR2 YENEEA.

For this clone: Germline and junction disagree at one end, which may indicate a read error. The V call is TRBV7-2, the J call TRBJ2-7, with D possibly TRBD2 on 7 matching bases. The CDR3 has 15 residues. Germline lookup yields CDR1 SGHTA and CDR2 FQGNSA. The chain's CDR3 is CASSLGGLASSEQYF. CDR3 sequence (DNA): TGTGCCAGCAGTCTCGGGGGGCTTGCCTCCTCCGAGCAGTACTTC.

The chain recombines TRBV7-2 with TRBJ2-7; 14 bases map to TRBD2. The CDR3 has 17 amino acids. Unmatched junction bases numbered 3, after V lost 2 bases and J lost 0 bases. Germline CDR1 and CDR2: SGHTA and FQGNSA. The CDR3 is CASSLRLAGGSSYEQYF. CDR3 in DNA: TGTGCCAGCAGCTTAAGACTAGCGGGAGGGAGCTCCTACGAGCAGTACTTC.

This rearrangement joins TRBV28 to TRBJ2-7; 8 positions match TRBD1. Germline CDR1 reads MDHEN; CDR2 reads SYDVKM. J was trimmed by 1 base and V by 10 bases; bases with no gene match: 12. The CDR3 totals 15 residues. The CDR3 region is CAIGENGQGSYEQYF. The CDR3 DNA follows: TGTGCCATCGGGGAAAACGGACAGGGTTCCTACGAGCAGTACTTC. Supplemented by reference TRBV28 and TRBJ2-7, the full variable domain reads DVKVTQSSRYLVKRTGEKVFLECVQDMDHENMFWYRQDPGLGLRLIYFSYDVKMKEKGDIPEGYSVSREKKERFSLILESASTNQTSMYLCAIGENGQGSYEQYFGPGTRLTVT.

The sample holds one count of this clone. The chain employs TRBV28 and TRBJ1-1, with 10 bases that match TRBD1. The CDR3 loop spans 15 amino acids. Germline loops: CDR1 MDHEN, CDR2 SYDVKM. The V segment lost 5 bases and the J segment 0 bases; nucleotides outside the gene matches: 3. CDR3 protein: CASSTTGGLNTEAFF. For the CDR3, the DNA is TGTGCCAGCAGTACGACAGGGGGCTTGAACACTGAAGCTTTCTTT.

The chain links TRBV11-2 to TRBJ2-7, with 7 bases that match TRBD2. CDR1 is SGHAT and CDR2 is FQNNGV in the germline V gene. The V and J ends lost 2 bases and 1 base, in that order; junction bases with no gene match: 2. The CDR3 spans 14 residues. CDR3 bases: TGTGCCAGCAGCTTATTGGGGGGGTCCTACGAGCAGTACTTC. Residues: CASSLLGGSYEQYF.

Worth noting for this clone: Germline is not matched at one junction end, which may reflect a read error. This chain connects TRBV6-5 to TRBJ1-5, with D unclear. The germline V gene has CDR1 MNHEY and CDR2 SVGAGI. CDR3 length equals 14 residues. The CDR3 sequence is CVSSHLASNQPQHF. The CDR3 DNA reads TGTGTCAGCTCTCATCTAGCTAGCAATCAGCCCCAGCATTTT.

This clone has only a few counts. This sequence joins TRBV7-2 and TRBJ2-7; 7 nucleotides agree with TRBD2. This CDR3 comprises 16 residues. Trimming at V came to 5 bases and at J to 2 bases, leaving 12 bases not matched to a gene. CDR1 and CDR2 (germline): SGHTA, FQGNSA. The CDR3 bases are TGTGCCAGCAGCCCATATAGCGGGCGGGCTCCCTACGAGCAGTACTTC. Protein product: CASSPYSGRAPYEQYF.